The 22 T cell receptor beta chains below all came from one sample that was sequenced in a study of blood T cell repertoires in COVID-19. Clones were sequenced by immunoSEQ multiplex PCR, and TCRdb holds only the in-frame ones, with some missing. The repertoire holds more than 40,000 clones, with roughly 87% as singletons. The sequenced sample consisted of peripheral blood. The receptors were gathered from a man aged 55 to 70 with acute or convalescent COVID-19.

The V gene is TRBV6-5, the J gene TRBJ1-1; 10 positions match TRBD1. CDR1 and CDR2 (germline): MNHEY, SVGAGI. The V segment lost 6 bases and the J segment 5 bases; nucleotides outside the gene matches: 6. The CDR3 is made up of 14 amino acids. The CDR3 coding sequence is TGTGCCAGCAGAGGGACAGGGGAGGGGACTGAAGCTTTCTTT. Its protein product is CASRGTGEGTEAFF.

This chain links TRBV29-1 with TRBJ1-1; 7 bases map to TRBD1. Germline CDR1 SQVTM, CDR2 ANQGSEA. V shed 7 bases and J 1 base; nucleotides not matched to a gene: 3. The CDR3 is made up of 12 amino acids. The CDR3 reads CSGGDRNTEAFF. DNA for the CDR3: TGCAGCGGTGGGGACAGGAACACTGAAGCTTTCTTT.

This sequence joins TRBV6-2 or TRBV6-3 and TRBJ1-2; 7 bases fit TRBD1. Germline CDR1 MNHEY, CDR2 SVGEGT. This CDR3 spans 14 amino acids. The J segment lost 6 bases and the V segment lost 2 bases, leaving 6 bases of the junction unmatched. This CDR3 reads CASSYPEGAHGYTF. Here the CDR3 DNA reads TGTGCCAGCAGTTACCCCGAGGGGGCGCATGGCTACACCTTC.

J is TRBJ2-5 and V is TRBV7-9; 7 positions agree with TRBD2. V lost 1 base, J lost 5 bases, and 4 bases stayed unmatched. Per germline, CDR1 SEHNR and CDR2 FQNEAQ (reference sequence). The CDR3 is made up of 14 amino acids. The CDR3 bases are TGTGCCAGCAGCTTAGTAGCGGGCTTGGAGACCCAGTACTTC. The encoded protein is CASSLVAGLETQYF.

The rearrangement joins TRBV9 to TRBJ2-2; a weak D match, TRBD2 (5 bases). Trimming shortened V by 0 bases and J by 3 bases, and 9 bases separated the two germline ends. This CDR3 spans 15 amino acids. Germline V gives CDR1 SGDLS, CDR2 YYNGEE. The chain's CDR3 is CASSVATRDTGELFF. The CDR3 DNA reads as TGTGCCAGCAGCGTAGCTACGAGGGACACCGGGGAGCTGTTTTTT.

The chain has TRBV13 and TRBJ2-2; 11 bases fit TRBD2. CDR3 length equals 20 residues. With 1 base clipped from V and 0 bases from J, the junction kept 10 bases outside the gene matches. Germline assignment: CDR1 PRHDT and CDR2 FYEKMQ (reference sequence). CDR3 protein: CASSLEHRLAGGPNTGELFF. As DNA, the CDR3 is TGTGCCAGCAGCTTAGAACACCGGCTAGCGGGGGGCCCGAACACCGGGGAGCTGTTTTTT.

The chain carries TRBV5-1 and TRBJ2-1; D is uncertain. Germline CDR1 SGHRS, CDR2 YFSETQ. This CDR3 has 15 amino acids. V was clipped by 0 bases and J by 5 bases, with 12 bases between them. CDR3 in DNA: TGCGCCAGCAGCTTGGGAGTTGGTAGCCACAATGAGCAGTTCTTC. This encodes CASSLGVGSHNEQFF.

The J gene is TRBJ1-4, the V gene TRBV7-9, with 8 bases identical to TRBD1. CDR3 length equals 16 residues. Germline V lookup: CDR1 SEHNR, CDR2 FQNEAQ (reference sequence). V lost 5 bases to trimming and J lost 7 bases; unmatched junction nucleotides: 12. Here the CDR3 reads CASSPGQGVVFEKLFF. CDR3 sequence (DNA): TGTGCCAGCAGCCCTGGACAGGGAGTCGTATTTGAAAAACTGTTTTTT. The full variable domain, completed using reference TRBV7-9 and TRBJ1-4, is DTGVSQNPRHKITKRGQNVTFRCDPISEHNRLYWYRQTLGQGPEFLTYFQNEAQLEKSRLLSDRFSAERPKGSFSTLEIQRTEQGDSAMYLCASSPGQGVVFEKLFFGSGTQLSVL.

The chain joins TRBV19 to TRBJ1-4; D not resolved. The CDR3 is 13 residues long. V shed 9 bases and J shed 0 bases, with 8 bases lying between them. CDR1 is LNHDA, CDR2 SQIVND, per germline (reference sequence). CDR3 sequence (DNA): TGTGCCAGCCGGGAGTCAACTAATGAAAAACTGTTTTTT. It yields the protein CASRESTNEKLFF. The whole variable domain, remainder taken from reference TRBV19 and TRBJ1-4, is DGGITQSPKYLFRKEGQNVTLSCEQNLNHDAMYWYRQDPGQGLRLIYYSQIVNDFQKGDIAEGYSVSREKKESFPLTVTSAQKNPTAFYLCASRESTNEKLFFGSGTQLSVL.

This chain joins TRBV18 and TRBJ1-1, with D possibly TRBD1 on 5 matching bases. The germline V gene has CDR1 KGHSH and CDR2 LQKENI. The CDR3 has 15 amino acids. V gave up 2 bases and J gave up 1 base, with 11 bases separating them. The DNA for the CDR3 is TGTGCCAGCTCACCAAAGACAGAACAGAACACTGAAGCTTTCTTT. Translating it yields CASSPKTEQNTEAFF.

This chain links TRBV9 with TRBJ2-2; tentative D call: TRBD2 (6 bases). The V end lost 4 bases, the J end lost 6 bases, and 16 bases lay between the germline ends. Germline V gene data show CDR1 as SGDLS and CDR2 as YYNGEE. This CDR3 comprises 15 residues. The DNA for the CDR3 is TGTGCCAGCAGCCCCATTCCGGGGGAGGCCGGGGAGCTGTTTTTT. This codes for CASSPIPGEAGELFF.

V gene TRBV6-5 combines with J gene TRBJ2-7, with 10 positions matching TRBD1. V lost 4 bases to trimming and J lost 6 bases; unmatched junction nucleotides: 6. CDR1 is MNHEY and CDR2 is SVGAGI in the germline V gene. This CDR3 comprises 14 residues. DNA of the CDR3: TGTGCCAGCAGTTCTGGACAGGGGGGGCTCGAGCAGTACTTC. It encodes CASSSGQGGLEQYF.

The chain employs TRBV7-2 and TRBJ1-6; 7 nucleotides line up with TRBD1. V trimming: 2 bases; J trimming: 6 bases; junction bases outside the gene matches: 10. Germline V lookup: CDR1 SGHTA, CDR2 FQGNSA. The CDR3 is made up of 17 amino acids. CDR3 nucleotide sequence: TGTGCCAGCAGCTTAAAGGCTTCGGGACAGTTTAATTCACCCCTCCACTTT. Amino acids: CASSLKASGQFNSPLHF.

This rearrangement joins TRBV5-1 to TRBJ2-1, with TRBD2 matching 7 bases. The CDR3 contains 14 residues. Germline trimming cut 0 bases from V and 8 bases from J; bases unmatched to any gene: 5. CDR1 and CDR2 (germline): SGHRS, YFSETQ. CDR3: CASSLGTRSDEQFF. In DNA form, the CDR3 reads TGCGCCAGCAGCTTGGGGACTAGATCCGATGAGCAGTTCTTC. The whole variable domain, remainder taken from reference TRBV5-1 and TRBJ2-1, is KAGVTQTPRYLIKTRGQQVTLSCSPISGHRSVSWYQQTPGQGLQFLFEYFSETQRNKGNFPGRFSGRQFSNSRSEMNVSTLELGDSALYLCASSLGTRSDEQFFGPGTRLTVL.

This clone was observed once. The chain employs TRBV6-5 and TRBJ2-1; D unclear. CDR3 size: 13 residues. The V end lost 6 bases, the J end lost 6 bases, and 12 bases lay between the germline ends. In germline, CDR1 is MNHEY, CDR2 SVGAGI. In DNA, the CDR3 is TGTGCCAGCAGCCAAGATTTCAGCAATGAGCAGTTCTTC. Encoded protein: CASSQDFSNEQFF.

This chain joins TRBV6-2 or TRBV6-3 and TRBJ1-5; D remains unclear. The CDR3 has 15 residues. The V gene's germline CDR1 is MNHEY and CDR2 SVGEGT. The V and J ends lost 5 bases and 0 bases respectively, with 11 bases between them. CDR3 in amino acids: CASSVYRDSNQPQHF. The CDR3 nucleotides read TGTGCCAGCAGTGTTTACAGAGATAGCAATCAGCCCCAGCATTTT.

V and J are TRBV5-1 and TRBJ1-6, with TRBD1 matching 9 bases. V was clipped by 4 bases and J by 9 bases; unmatched bases: 8. Germline loops: CDR1 SGHRS, CDR2 YFSETQ. The length of the CDR3 is 15 residues. This chain's CDR3 is CASSGDRAVGSPLHF. Written as DNA, the CDR3 is TGCGCCAGCAGCGGGGACAGGGCCGTCGGTTCACCCCTCCACTTT.

This clone came up a few times. This chain joins TRBV19 and TRBJ1-5; D is unclear. This CDR3 has 14 amino acids. Germline V lookup: CDR1 LNHDA, CDR2 SQIVND (reference sequence). Between the trimmed V and J ends, which lost 4 bases and 4 bases, there was a span of 11 bases. The CDR3 here is CASSNPGDNQPQHF. The DNA for the CDR3 is TGTGCCAGTAGTAATCCCGGTGATAATCAGCCCCAGCATTTT.

The V and J genes are TRBV5-8 and TRBJ1-1, with D tentatively TRBD1 (5 bases). Germline V gives CDR1 SGHTS, CDR2 YDEGEE. This CDR3 has 12 residues. The V end lost 5 bases, the J end lost 6 bases, and 11 bases lay between the germline ends. The CDR3 nucleotides read TGTGCCAGCAGGGGAGGGGCTGCTGAAGCTTTCTTT. Translation gives CASRGGAAEAFF.

As regards this clone: This sample also contains other DNA sequences that code for the same CDR3. The chain recombines TRBV5-4 with TRBJ1-2; 7 nucleotides match TRBD1. Unmatched junction bases numbered 4, after V lost 0 bases and J lost 8 bases. The V gene's germline CDR1 is SGHNT and CDR2 YYREEE (reference sequence). The CDR3 consists of 13 residues. DNA for the CDR3: TGTGCCAGCAGCTTGGAAACAGGGGAAGGCTACACCTTC. Its translation is CASSLETGEGYTF.

This clone has more than one count but fewer than ten. The chain employs TRBV5-1 and TRBJ2-5; 7 bases line up with TRBD1. The germline gives CDR1 SGHRS, CDR2 YFSETQ. The CDR3 runs to 13 residues. The V gene end was trimmed by 4 bases and the J gene end by 2 bases; junction bases not matched to a gene: 2. CDR3 sequence: CASSRGQQETQYF. CDR3 coding DNA: TGCGCCAGCAGCCGGGGACAGCAAGAGACCCAGTACTTC.

This chain joins TRBV19 and TRBJ2-5; TRBD2 matches at 7 bases. With V trimmed by 3 bases and J by 5 bases, 6 bases remained unmatched. This CDR3 has 14 amino acids. Germline CDR1 LNHDA, CDR2 SQIVND (reference sequence). This CDR3 is CASSIGQGGETQYF. The DNA for the CDR3 is TGTGCCAGTAGTATCGGCCAGGGAGGGGAGACCCAGTACTTC.